This TCR beta chain originates from a study of PD-L1 blockade in urothelial cancer. Study details: Median blood clonality was roughly 0.088, with 80,000 to 100,000 unique TCRs.

Generated by immunoSEQ multiplex PCR, the TCRdb table keeps only in-frame clones and is missing some. The sample yields 50,000 to 70,000 clones, approximately 78% seen once. Time point reported: pretreatment peripheral blood. The CDR3 length is 12 residues. CDR1 is SGHNT, CDR2 YYREEE, per germline (reference sequence). The V and J ends lost 4 bases and 9 bases respectively, with 11 bases between them. V and J are TRBV5-4 and TRBJ2-1; D is undetermined. Sample: PBMCs, taken around atezolizumab (anti-PD-L1) treatment. This sequence originates from a man between 65 and 85 years old with urothelial cancer. The CDR3 coding sequence is TGTGCCAGCAGCCCGACCTCGGGTGAGCAGTTCTTC. It codes for CASSPTSGEQFF.